This record concerns one T cell receptor beta chain sequence. TCRdb's table, derived via immunoSEQ multiplex PCR, lists solely in-frame clones and lacks some. Seen here are 220,000 or so clones, around 88% observed once, and the top ten hold roughly 14%. Recruitment covered about two dozen US areas and drew participants whose ages spanned roughly 18 to 100 years. The ends were cut back, 3 bases at V and 7 bases at J, with 15 bases in the middle. This CDR3 spans 14 amino acids. Looked up from germline, CDR1 is SGHDN and CDR2 is FVKESK. This entry belongs to a study of blood T cell repertoires in COVID-19.

Material: PBMCs or T cells enriched from blood (not recorded which). This chain connects TRBV14 to TRBJ2-5; weak D call: TRBD1 (7 bases). The TCR comes from a woman aged 50 to 60 with acute COVID-19. CDR3 in DNA: TGTGCCAGCAGCCATCGGGGGCAGGGGGTGACCCAGTACTTC. This encodes CASSHRGQGVTQYF. Full variable domain (missing parts from reference TRBV14 and TRBJ2-5): EAGVTQFPSHSVIEKGQTVTLRCDPISGHDNLYWYRRVMGKEIKFLLHFVKESKQDESGMPNNRFLAERTGGTYSTLKVQPAELEDSGVYFCASSHRGQGVTQYFGPGTRLLVL.